These T cell receptor beta chains were read from a single sample in a study of patients and donors after allogeneic stem cell transplantation. TCRdb ran MiXCR on the RT-PCR reads and lists one entry per CDR3 protein. The sample carries tens of thousands of distinct CDR3 sequences, 45% to 50% recorded once. Sample: blood, either unsorted or a sorted T cell fraction (not recorded which). The receptors were sampled from a human donor who was either an allogeneic HSCT recipient or a stem cell or donor lymphocyte infusion donor (not recorded which). It is not recorded whose cells these are; they may come from a transplant donor. Each CDR3 is given with its conserved first and last residue. The order of the fields is clone size, J gene, D gene, V gene, CDR3 protein, CDR3 DNA. The D gene is left open where the match is weak. The size entry is marked missing in some rows and otherwise reads once, few, many or a size class.

few,TRBJ2-5,TRBD2,TRBV27,CASSLGLAGGPQYF,TGTGCCAGCAGTTTAGGCCTAGCGGGAGGGCCACAGTACTTC
-,TRBJ2-7,-,TRBV5-4,CASSTRTAPYEQYF,TGTGCCAGCAGCACCCGGACAGCCCCCTACGAGCAGTACTTC
-,TRBJ1-4,TRBD1,TRBV4-3,CASSPGSTGGDNEKLFF,TGCGCCAGCAGCCCGGGCTCGACAGGGGGTGATAATGAAAAACTGTTTTTT
-,TRBJ1-1,-,TRBV27,CASSLLGRLTPEAFF,TGTGCCAGCAGTTTATTGGGCAGGCTGACCCCTGAAGCTTTCTTT
-,TRBJ1-1,-,TRBV20-1,CSAKGPMNTEAFF,TGCAGTGCCAAGGGACCGATGAACACTGAAGCTTTCTTT
few,TRBJ1-4,TRBD1,TRBV20-1,CSARGPPDGTGRGKLFF,TGCAGTGCTAGAGGTCCTCCCGACGGGACAGGGAGAGGAAAACTGTTTTTT
few,TRBJ1-2,-,TRBV20-1,CSARVGGYGYTF,TGCAGTGCTAGAGTGGGAGGGTATGGCTACACCTTC
-,TRBJ1-1,-,TRBV12-3/TRBV12-4,CASSPQSAPREAEAFF,TGTGCCAGCAGCCCCCAGTCGGCCCCTAGGGAGGCTGAAGCTTTCTTT
-,TRBJ1-2,-,TRBV7-9,CASTPTGVNYGYTF,TGTGCCAGCACCCCCACTGGGGTCAACTATGGCTACACCTTC
-,TRBJ2-5,TRBD2,TRBV4-3,CASSQDSGSYTQYF,TGCGCCAGCAGCCAGGATAGCGGGAGTTATACCCAGTACTTC
-,TRBJ1-4,-,TRBV20-1,CSAESPGRRCEKLFF,TGCAGTGCTGAATCCCCGGGAAGGAGATGTGAAAAACTGTTTTTT
-,TRBJ2-1,TRBD2,TRBV12-3/TRBV12-4,CASSLLGVGGRLKQFF,TGTGCCAGCAGTCTCCTCGGTGTGGGCGGGAGGTTAAAGCAGTTCTTC
-,TRBJ1-1,-,TRBV20-1,CSARRRGDTEAFF,TGCAGTGCTAGAAGGCGGGGGGACACTGAAGCTTTCTTT
-,TRBJ2-3,-,TRBV9,CASSVAYTDTQYF,TGTGCCAGCAGCGTAGCCTACACAGATACGCAGTATTTT
-,TRBJ2-4,TRBD1,TRBV4-2,CASSPSSGGRGDKNIQYF,TGTGCCAGCAGCCCGTCTTCAGGGGGCCGCGGTGACAAAAACATTCAGTACTTC
-,TRBJ1-1,-,TRBV20-1,CSAIVAKKAFF,TGCAGTGCTATTGTCGCAAAAAAAGCTTTCTTT
few,TRBJ1-1,-,TRBV5-1,CASSLSALNTEAFF,TGCGCCAGCAGCTTGTCAGCTCTGAACACTGAAGCTTTCTTT